Listed here are 7 T cell receptor beta chains from one sample, sequenced in a study of response to subunit inactivated influenza vaccine. TCRdb recomputed calls from the RT-PCR reads with MiXCR, one row per CDR3 protein. The table records about 780,000 distinct CDR3 sequences, less than 20% of them present only once. Specimen: PBMCs from blood, collected more than 4 days after vaccination. These receptors all come from a man aged 50 to 60 who received an inactivated influenza vaccine.

V usage is TRBV20-1 and J usage is TRBJ2-5; 9 bases map to TRBD2. The CDR3 covers 15 residues. V was clipped by 2 bases and J by 2 bases; unmatched bases: 6. CDR1 and CDR2 from the germline V gene are DFQATT and SNEGSKA (reference sequence). The CDR3 reads CSARPPSGTQETQYF. In DNA, the CDR3 is TGCAGTGCTAGACCACCTAGCGGGACGCAAGAGACCCAGTACTTC.

This chain links TRBV4-1 with TRBJ2-6, with a possible D match to TRBD1 (5 bases). Germline CDR1 is MGHRA and CDR2 is YSYEKL. This CDR3 contains 17 residues. V lost 0 bases and J 1 base, leaving 10 bases between the germline ends. CDR3 DNA sequence: TGCGCCAGCAGCCAAGATATTCAGGGATCTGGGGCCAACGTCCTGACTTTC. Its translation is CASSQDIQGSGANVLTF.

The chain joins TRBV5-4 to TRBJ1-4; TRBD1 matches 7 bases. Trimming cost V 4 bases and J 6 bases; bases outside gene matches: 6. Per the germline V gene, CDR1 is SGHNT and CDR2 is YYREEE (reference sequence). This CDR3 is 14 amino acids long. In DNA form, the CDR3 reads TGTGCCAGCAGCCTCGACAGGGTAGATGAAAAACTGTTTTTT. Translation gives CASSLDRVDEKLFF.

V usage is TRBV4-3 and J usage is TRBJ2-4, with no clear D. The CDR3 sequence is 17 residues long. The germline V and J ends were trimmed by 0 bases and 0 bases, with 12 bases remaining between them. CDR1 and CDR2 from the germline V gene are LGHNA and YSLEER. This chain's CDR3 is CASSQEFMTLAKNIQYF. CDR3 nucleotides: TGCGCCAGCAGCCAAGAGTTCATGACTTTAGCCAAAAACATTCAGTACTTC.

V is TRBV7-9 and J is TRBJ2-3; 7 bases align to TRBD1. This CDR3 contains 17 residues. Germline CDR1 is SEHNR and CDR2 is FQNEAQ (reference sequence). Trimming at V came to 6 bases and at J to 0 bases, leaving 12 bases not matched to a gene. CDR3 protein: CASRSTIQGRSTDTQYF. In DNA form, the CDR3 reads TGTGCCAGCAGATCTACGATACAGGGGCGGAGCACAGATACGCAGTATTTT.

In nucleotides, the CDR3 is TGCAGTGCTACACCATACAGGGAGGGGTATGGCTACACCTTC. This translates into CSATPYREGYGYTF. The chain has TRBV20-1 and TRBJ1-2, with D tentatively TRBD1 (6 bases). CDR1 is DFQATT, CDR2 SNEGSKA, per germline (reference sequence). The CDR3 is 14 amino acids. V was pared by 4 bases and J by 5 bases, with 17 bases between.

This clonotype was found many times. The CDR3 region is CAISAGYEQYF. The CDR3 DNA reads as TGTGCCATCAGTGCTGGCTACGAGCAGTACTTC. The chain has TRBV10-3 and TRBJ2-7; D is uncertain. The CDR3 consists of 11 residues. The V end lost 4 bases, the J end lost 3 bases, and 4 bases lay between the germline ends. Germline CDR1 is ENHRY and CDR2 is SYGVKD.